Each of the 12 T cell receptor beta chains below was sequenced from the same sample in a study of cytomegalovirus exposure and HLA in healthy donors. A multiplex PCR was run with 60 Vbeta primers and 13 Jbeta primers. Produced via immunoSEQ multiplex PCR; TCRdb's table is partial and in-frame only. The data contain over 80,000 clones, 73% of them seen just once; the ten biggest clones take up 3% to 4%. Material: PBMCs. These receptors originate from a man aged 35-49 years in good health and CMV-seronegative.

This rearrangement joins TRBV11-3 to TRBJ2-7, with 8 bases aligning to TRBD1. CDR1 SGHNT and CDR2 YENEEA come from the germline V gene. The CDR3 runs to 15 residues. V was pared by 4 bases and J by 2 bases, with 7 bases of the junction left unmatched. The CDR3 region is CASSSGTGYAYEQYF. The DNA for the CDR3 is TGTGCCAGCAGCTCCGGGACAGGCTACGCCTACGAGCAGTACTTC.

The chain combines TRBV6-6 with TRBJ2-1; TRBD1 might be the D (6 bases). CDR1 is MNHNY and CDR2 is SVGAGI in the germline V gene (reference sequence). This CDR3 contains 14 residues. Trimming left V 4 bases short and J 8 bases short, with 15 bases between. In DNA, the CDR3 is TGTGCCAGCAGTTGGGGGCTAGCAAGCGATGAGCAGTTCTTC. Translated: CASSWGLASDEQFF.

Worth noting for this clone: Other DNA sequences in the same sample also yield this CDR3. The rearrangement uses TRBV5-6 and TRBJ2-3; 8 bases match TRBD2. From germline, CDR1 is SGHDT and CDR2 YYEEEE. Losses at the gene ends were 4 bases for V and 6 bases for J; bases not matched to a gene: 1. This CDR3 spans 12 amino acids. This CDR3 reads CASSPGGDTQYF. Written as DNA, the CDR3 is TGTGCCAGCAGCCCGGGAGGGGATACGCAGTATTTT.

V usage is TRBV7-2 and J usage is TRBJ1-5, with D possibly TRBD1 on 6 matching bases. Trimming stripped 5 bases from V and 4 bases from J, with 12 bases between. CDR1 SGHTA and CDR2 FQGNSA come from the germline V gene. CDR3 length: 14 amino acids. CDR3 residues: CASSTGQPNQPQHF. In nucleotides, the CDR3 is TGTGCCAGCAGCACGGGACAACCGAATCAGCCCCAGCATTTT.

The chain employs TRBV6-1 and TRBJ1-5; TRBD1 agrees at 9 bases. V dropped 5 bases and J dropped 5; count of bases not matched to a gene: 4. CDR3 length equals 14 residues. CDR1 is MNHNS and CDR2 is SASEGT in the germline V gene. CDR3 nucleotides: TGTGCCAGCAGTTCAGACAGGGGGTATCAGCCCCAGCATTTT. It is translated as CASSSDRGYQPQHF.

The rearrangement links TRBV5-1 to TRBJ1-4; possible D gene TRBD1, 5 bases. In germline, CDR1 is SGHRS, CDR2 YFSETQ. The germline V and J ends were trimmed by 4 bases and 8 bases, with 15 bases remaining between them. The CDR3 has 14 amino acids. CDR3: CASSPTGVGEKLFF. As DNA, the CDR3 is TGCGCCAGCAGCCCAACGGGGGTGGGGGAAAAACTGTTTTTT.

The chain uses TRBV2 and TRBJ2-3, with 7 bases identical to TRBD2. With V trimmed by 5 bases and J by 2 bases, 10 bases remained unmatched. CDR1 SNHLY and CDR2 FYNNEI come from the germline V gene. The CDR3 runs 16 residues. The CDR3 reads CASSFIAGTNTDTQYF. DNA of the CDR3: TGTGCCAGCAGTTTTATAGCGGGCACAAACACAGATACGCAGTATTTT. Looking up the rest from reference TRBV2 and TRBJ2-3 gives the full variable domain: EPEVTQTPSHQVTQMGQEVILRCVPISNHLYFYWYRQILGQKVEFLVSFYNNEISEKSEIFDDQFSVERPDGSNFTLKIRSTKLEDSAMYFCASSFIAGTNTDTQYFGPGTRLTVL.

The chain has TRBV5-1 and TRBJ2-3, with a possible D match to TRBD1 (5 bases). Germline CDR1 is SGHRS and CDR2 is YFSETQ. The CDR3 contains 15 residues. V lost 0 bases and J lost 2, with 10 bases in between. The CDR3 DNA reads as TGCGCCAGCAGCTTGGTGGGGCCTGACACAGATACGCAGTATTTT. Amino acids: CASSLVGPDTDTQYF.

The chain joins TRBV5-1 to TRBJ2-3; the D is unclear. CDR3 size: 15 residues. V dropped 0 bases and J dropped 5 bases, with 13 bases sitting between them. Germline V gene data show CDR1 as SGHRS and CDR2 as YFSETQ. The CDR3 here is CASSLVVARGDTQYF. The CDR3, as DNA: TGCGCCAGCAGCTTGGTAGTTGCGAGAGGAGATACGCAGTATTTT.

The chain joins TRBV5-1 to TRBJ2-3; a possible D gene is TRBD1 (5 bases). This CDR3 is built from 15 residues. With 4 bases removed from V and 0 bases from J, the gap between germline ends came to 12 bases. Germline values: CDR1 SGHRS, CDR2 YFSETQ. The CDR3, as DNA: TGCGCCAGCAGCCTCGGACATGCTAGCACAGATACGCAGTATTTT. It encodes CASSLGHASTDTQYF.

The CDR3 coding sequence is TGTGCCAGCAGCTTAGCGCAGGGGCGGGACACCGGGGAGCTGTTTTTT. Translating it yields CASSLAQGRDTGELFF. The rearrangement links TRBV11-2 to TRBJ2-2; TRBD1 is a possible D gene (6 bases). Looked up from germline, CDR1 is SGHAT and CDR2 is FQNNGV. The ends were cut back, 1 base at V and 3 bases at J, with 12 bases in the middle. The CDR3 spans 16 residues.

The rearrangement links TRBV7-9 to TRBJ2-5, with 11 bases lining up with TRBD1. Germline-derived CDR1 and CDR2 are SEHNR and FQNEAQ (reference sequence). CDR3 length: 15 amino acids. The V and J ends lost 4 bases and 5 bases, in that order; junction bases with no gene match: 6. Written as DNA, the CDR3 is TGTGCCAGCAGCTACTGGACAGGGGGCGAGGAGACCCAGTACTTC. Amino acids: CASSYWTGGEETQYF.